The clone carrying this T cell receptor (beta chain) was detected ten times or more. Its antigen remains unknown. Unique molecular identifiers were incorporated when the TCRbeta library was constructed. TCRdb redid the calling of the PCR reads with MiXCR, one entry per CDR3 protein. This repertoire shows about 230,000 distinct CDR3 sequences, 11% found once; its top ten account for roughly 27%. The CDR3 totals 15 residues. With 5 bases clipped from V and 2 bases from J, the junction kept 7 bases outside the gene matches. CDR1 SGHTA and CDR2 FQGNSA come from the germline V gene. These data come from a study of T-cell reconstitution after alpha-beta-depleted transplantation in children. Study-level results: T-cell counts and diversity at one year post-transplant came mainly from newly produced T cells. It was surviving recipient T cells and thymic progenitors that gave some patients high TCRbeta diversity at day 60. Reports say that about two months after transplant, the alpha-beta T cells came out of several hundred graft clones that had expanded.

The chain uses TRBV7-2 and TRBJ2-3, with 7 bases aligning to TRBD2. Sequenced here: PBMCs, sampled before TCRalphabeta/CD19-depleted stem cell transplant. This sequence originates from a child in the first two years of life with acute myeloid leukemia, due to receive a stem cell transplant. The CDR3 reads CASSPQLAITDTQYF. The CDR3, as DNA: TGTGCCAGCAGCCCCCAACTAGCGATCACAGATACGCAGTATTTT.